What follows are 10 T cell receptor beta chains derived from one specimen sequenced in a study of glioma-infiltrating T cells after dendritic cell vaccination. Clones were read by immunoSEQ multiplex PCR, and TCRdb kept only the in-frame ones, dropping some. The sample contains around 100,000 clones, 81% of which appear only once. Sequencing used blood, obtained before dendritic cell vaccination. These TCRs come from a human donor with glioblastoma.

This rearrangement joins TRBV19 to TRBJ2-7, with TRBD1 identical over 8 bases. Germline trimming cut 10 bases from V and 6 bases from J; bases unmatched to any gene: 14. The CDR3 has 14 amino acids. The V gene's germline CDR1 is LNHDA and CDR2 SQIVND (reference sequence). Here the CDR3 DNA reads TGTGCCACCACCTGGACAGGGTCGGAGTGCGAGCAGTACTTC. This encodes CATTWTGSECEQYF. Full variable domain (rest looked up from reference TRBV19 and TRBJ2-7): DGGITQSPKYLFRKEGQNVTLSCEQNLNHDAMYWYRQDPGQGLRLIYYSQIVNDFQKGDIAEGYSVSREKKESFPLTVTSAQKNPTAFYLCATTWTGSECEQYFGPGTRLTVT.

The chain links TRBV7-8 to TRBJ2-3, with D uncertain. This CDR3 has 12 residues. V shed 1 base and J shed 5 bases, with 4 bases lying between them. Looked up from germline, CDR1 is SGHVS and CDR2 is FQNEAQ. The CDR3 protein is CASSLDLDTQYF. The CDR3 DNA is TGTGCCAGCAGCTTAGATCTAGATACGCAGTATTTT.

V gene TRBV5-4 combines with J gene TRBJ2-7, with 7 bases matching TRBD1. The germline V gene has CDR1 SGHNT and CDR2 YYREEE (reference sequence). V shed 4 bases, J shed 7 bases, and the junction held 2 bases outside the gene matches. The CDR3 covers 11 residues. As DNA, the CDR3 is TGTGCCAGCAGCAGGGGGCTTGAGCAGTACTTC. This encodes CASSRGLEQYF. Using reference TRBV5-4 and TRBJ2-7 for the parts outside the CDR3, the full variable domain is ETGVTQSPTHLIKTRGQQVTLRCSSQSGHNTVSWYQQALGQGPQFIFQYYREEENGRGNFPPRFSGLQFPNYSSELNVNALELDDSALYLCASSRGLEQYFGPGTRLTVT.

The chain has TRBV10-3 and TRBJ1-1; 8 bases are a match to TRBD1. The V gene's germline CDR1 is ENHRY and CDR2 SYGVKD. The CDR3 is made up of 13 amino acids. Germline trimming cut 7 bases from V and 1 base from J; bases unmatched to any gene: 2. CDR3 region: CAITGGPNTEAFF. The DNA of the CDR3 is TGTGCCATCACAGGGGGCCCGAACACTGAAGCTTTCTTT.

The rearrangement joins TRBV28 to TRBJ1-2; 9 bases agree with TRBD1. There are 13 residues in the CDR3. V trimming: 8 bases; J trimming: 7 bases; junction bases outside the gene matches: 8. Germline values: CDR1 MDHEN, CDR2 SYDVKM. The CDR3 sequence: CASREQGALGYTF. CDR3 in DNA: TGTGCCAGCCGAGAACAGGGGGCGCTTGGCTACACCTTC.

V is TRBV30 and J is TRBJ1-6; 9 nucleotides match TRBD1. This CDR3 has 17 residues. J was trimmed by 0 bases and V by 5 bases; bases with no gene match: 8. The germline V gene encodes CDR1 GTSNPN and CDR2 SVGIG (reference sequence). CDR3 DNA: TGTGCCTGGGCCGCTGGGACAGGGAGCTCCTATAATTCACCCCTCCACTTT. Amino acid sequence: CAWAAGTGSSYNSPLHF.

This clone was observed a handful of times. One end of the junction varies from germline; a read error may be responsible. The V call is TRBV10-3, the J call TRBJ2-7, with 10 bases identical to TRBD1. CDR3 length: 17 residues. CDR1 and CDR2 (germline): ENHRY, SYGVKD. The CDR3 loop is CASSDLGRDRGRTEQYF. CDR3 DNA: TGTGCCAGCAGTGATCTGGGCCGGGACAGGGGACGGACCGAGCAGTACTTC.

This clone appeared once. This sequence joins TRBV30 and TRBJ1-1; unclear D gene. From germline, CDR1 is GTSNPN and CDR2 SVGIG (reference sequence). This CDR3 comprises 12 residues. Between the trimmed V and J ends, which lost 3 bases and 11 bases, there was a span of 16 bases. CDR3 protein: CAWSLDSAEAFF. CDR3 DNA sequence: TGTGCCTGGAGCTTGGACTCCGCGGAGGCTTTCTTT.

This chain uses TRBV5-1 with TRBJ2-3, with 12 nucleotides matching TRBD2. The CDR3 length is 15 residues. The V gene's germline CDR1 is SGHRS and CDR2 YFSETQ. V shed 0 bases, J shed 10 bases, and the junction held 6 bases outside the gene matches. The CDR3 DNA is TGCGCCAGCAGCTTGGTAACACTAGCGGGAGGTGCGCAGTATTTT. It translates to CASSLVTLAGGAQYF.

The chain joins TRBV4-3 to TRBJ1-2; 8 bases agree with TRBD1. This CDR3 is built from 15 residues. Germline lookup yields CDR1 LGHNA and CDR2 YSLEER. With V trimmed by 4 bases and J by 6 bases, 10 bases remained unmatched. The CDR3 DNA sequence: TGCGCCAGCAGCCGACCGGGACAGGAAGGGGATGGCTACACCTTC. Amino acid sequence: CASSRPGQEGDGYTF.